What follows are 11 T cell receptor beta chains derived from one specimen sequenced in a study of OX40 agonist ivuxolimab in advanced cancers. The method behind the library was the immunoSEQ multiplex PCR assay. TCRdb took this table from immuneACCESS and kept in-frame rearrangements with V and J called. Such tables lack part of the clones; where checked against another copy, unresolved V genes explain under half of the gap, and the rest is unexplained. The sample data list approximately 69,000 clones, and around 87% of these were observed just once. The ten largest clonotypes hold 10% of the sample. The input for sequencing was CD4+ or CD8+ T cells sorted from blood, taken in a trial of the OX40 agonist ivuxolimab. The origin of the receptors is an adult with an advanced solid tumor such as melanoma, head and neck, liver or kidney cancer.

The chain joins TRBV23-1 to TRBJ1-6, with no clear D. TRBV23-1 carries the ORF label, with uncertain function. The CDR3 spans 18 residues. Trimming took 0 bases from V and 6 from J, leaving 18 bases between them. CDR3 coding DNA: TGCGCCAGCAGTCAATCGGGAAGCACAAGGGTACGTAATTCACCCCTCCACTTT. Translation: CASSQSGSTRVRNSPLHF.

The chain links TRBV19 to TRBJ2-3; D is perhaps TRBD1 (6 bases). The germline CDR1 and CDR2 sequences are LNHDA and SQIVND (reference sequence). Trimming shortened V by 3 bases and J by 4 bases, and 14 bases separated the two germline ends. The CDR3 runs 15 residues. CDR3 in amino acids: CASSIPFRGADTQYF. CDR3 bases: TGTGCCAGTAGTATCCCTTTCAGGGGAGCAGATACGCAGTATTTT.

The J gene is TRBJ2-2, the V gene TRBV7-3; no firm D call. Germline V gives CDR1 SGHTA, CDR2 FQGTGA. This CDR3 region has 13 residues. Trimming cost V 3 bases and J 7 bases, with 9 bases left between them. The CDR3 DNA is TGTGCCAGCAGCTTGATTTTGGACGGGGAGCTGTTTTTT. As protein: CASSLILDGELFF.

The CDR3 region is CASSFFQRESSGEQYF. Here the CDR3 DNA reads TGTGCCAGCAGCTTTTTTCAGCGGGAGAGTAGTGGCGAGCAGTACTTC. The J gene is TRBJ2-7, the V gene TRBV7-4; 8 bases align to TRBD2. There are 16 residues in the CDR3. CDR1 SGHVT and CDR2 SQSDAQ come from the germline V gene. After removal of 3 bases from V and 6 bases from J, the junction contained 13 bases not matched to a gene.

The rearrangement links TRBV11-2 to TRBJ2-7; a weak D match, TRBD1 (5 bases). CDR1 is SGHAT and CDR2 is FQNNGV in the germline V gene. The germline V and J ends were trimmed by 3 bases and 3 bases, with 9 bases remaining between them. This CDR3 region has 13 residues. CDR3 in amino acids: CASSFGHIYEQYF. CDR3 nucleotides: TGTGCCAGCAGCTTTGGACACATCTACGAGCAGTACTTC.

This chain connects TRBV25-1 to TRBJ2-5; 8 positions agree with TRBD2. The CDR3 has 15 amino acids. Germline CDR1 MGHDK, CDR2 SYGVNS. After removal of 2 bases from V and 5 bases from J, the junction contained 7 bases not matched to a gene. CDR3 region: CASSERLAPGETQYF. Written as DNA, the CDR3 is TGTGCCAGCAGTGAACGACTAGCGCCCGGGGAGACCCAGTACTTC.

The chain uses TRBV6-5 and TRBJ1-1, with D possibly matching TRBD1 (5 bases). Trimming removed 5 bases from V and 1 base from J, with 14 bases in between. There are 15 residues in the CDR3. Per germline, CDR1 MNHEY and CDR2 SVGAGI. CDR3 DNA sequence: TGTGCCAGCAGTCGAGGACAATTGAGGAACACTGAAGCTTTCTTT. Amino acid sequence: CASSRGQLRNTEAFF.

This chain connects TRBV5-1 to TRBJ2-5, with 10 bases lining up with TRBD2. With 1 base clipped from V and 2 bases from J, the junction kept 5 bases outside the gene matches. The CDR3 is 16 residues long. CDR1 SGHRS and CDR2 YFSETQ come from the germline V gene. In DNA, the CDR3 is TGCGCCAGCAGCTTGTTCGCGACTAGCGGGCAAGAGACCCAGTACTTC. Translated: CASSLFATSGQETQYF.

The chain has TRBV2 and TRBJ2-1; D uncertain. Germline CDR1 reads SNHLY; CDR2 reads FYNNEI. Between the trimmed V and J ends, which lost 7 bases and 6 bases, there was a span of 10 bases. The CDR3 covers 12 residues. The CDR3 DNA sequence: TGTGCCAGCACCGGTTGGGGCAATGAGCAGTTCTTC. Translating it yields CASTGWGNEQFF.

The chain uses TRBV11-2 and TRBJ2-5, with D perhaps matching TRBD1 or TRBD2 (5 bases each). Trimming shortened V by 5 bases and J by 4 bases, and 11 bases separated the two germline ends. CDR1 is SGHAT and CDR2 is FQNNGV in the germline V gene. The CDR3 loop spans 13 amino acids. The CDR3 sequence: CASSLGAVETQYF. The DNA of the CDR3 is TGTGCCAGCAGCCTCGGGGCCGTAGAGACCCAGTACTTC.

The chain links TRBV11-2 to TRBJ1-1; unclear D gene. There are 15 residues in the CDR3. The ends were cut back, 4 bases at V and 0 bases at J, with 12 bases in the middle. Germline-derived CDR1 and CDR2 are SGHAT and FQNNGV. CDR3 sequence (DNA): TGTGCCAGCAGCTACCTTGAGTCCATGAACACTGAAGCTTTCTTT. Translating it yields CASSYLESMNTEAFF.